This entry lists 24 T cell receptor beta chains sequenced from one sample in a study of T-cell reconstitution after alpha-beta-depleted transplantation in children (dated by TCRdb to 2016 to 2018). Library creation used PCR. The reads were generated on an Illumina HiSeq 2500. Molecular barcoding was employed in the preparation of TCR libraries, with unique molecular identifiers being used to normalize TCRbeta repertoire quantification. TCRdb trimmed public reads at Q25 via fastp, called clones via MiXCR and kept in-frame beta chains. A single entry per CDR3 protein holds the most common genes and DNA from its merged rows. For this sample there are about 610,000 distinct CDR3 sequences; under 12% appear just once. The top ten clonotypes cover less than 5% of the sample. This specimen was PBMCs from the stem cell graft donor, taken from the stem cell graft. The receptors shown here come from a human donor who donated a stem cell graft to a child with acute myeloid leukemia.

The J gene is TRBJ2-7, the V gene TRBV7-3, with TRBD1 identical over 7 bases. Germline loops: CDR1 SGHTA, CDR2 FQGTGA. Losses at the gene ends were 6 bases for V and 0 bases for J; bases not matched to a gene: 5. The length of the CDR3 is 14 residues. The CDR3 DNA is TGTGCCAGCAGTATGACAGGGTCCTCCTACGAGCAGTACTTC. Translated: CASSMTGSSYEQYF.

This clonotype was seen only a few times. Here the CDR3 reads CASSHGDRATGELFF. The CDR3 coding sequence is TGTGCCAGCAGCCACGGAGACAGGGCCACCGGGGAGCTGTTTTTT. The rearrangement joins TRBV3-1 to TRBJ2-2, with 7 bases lining up with TRBD1. The CDR3 is 15 amino acids. The V and J ends lost 3 bases and 4 bases, in that order; junction bases with no gene match: 5. Germline V gene sequence: CDR1 LGHDT, CDR2 YNNKEL (reference sequence). Full variable domain (rest looked up from reference TRBV3-1 and TRBJ2-2): DTAVSQTPKYLVTQMGNDKSIKCEQNLGHDTMYWYKQDSKKFLKIMFSYNNKELIINETVPNRFSPKSPDKAHLNLHINSLELGDSAVYFCASSHGDRATGELFFGEGSRLTVL.

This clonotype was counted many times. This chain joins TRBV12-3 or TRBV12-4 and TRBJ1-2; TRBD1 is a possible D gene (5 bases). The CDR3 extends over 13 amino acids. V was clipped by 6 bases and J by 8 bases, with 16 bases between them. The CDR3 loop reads CASRRPGRMGYTF. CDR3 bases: TGTGCCAGCAGGAGACCGGGACGTATGGGCTACACCTTC.

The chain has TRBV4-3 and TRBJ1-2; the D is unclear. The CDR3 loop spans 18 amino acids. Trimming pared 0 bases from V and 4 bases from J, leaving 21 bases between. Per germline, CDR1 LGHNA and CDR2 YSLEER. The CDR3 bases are TGCGCCAGCAGCCAAGAGGTGGTGAGGAGTAGTGTTGGCTATGGCTACACCTTC. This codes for CASSQEVVRSSVGYGYTF.

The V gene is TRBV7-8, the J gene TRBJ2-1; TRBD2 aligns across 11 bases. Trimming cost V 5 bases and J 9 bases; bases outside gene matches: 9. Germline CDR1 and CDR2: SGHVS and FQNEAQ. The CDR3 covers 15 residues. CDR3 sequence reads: CASSDRTSGWVEQFF. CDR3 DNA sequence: TGTGCCAGCAGCGACCGGACTAGCGGGTGGGTTGAGCAGTTCTTC.

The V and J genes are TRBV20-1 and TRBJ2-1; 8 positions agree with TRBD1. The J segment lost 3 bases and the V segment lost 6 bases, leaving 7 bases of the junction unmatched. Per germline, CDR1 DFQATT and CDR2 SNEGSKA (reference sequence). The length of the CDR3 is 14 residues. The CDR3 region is CSAADRGNYNEQFF. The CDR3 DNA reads TGCAGTGCAGCCGACAGGGGAAACTACAATGAGCAGTTCTTC.

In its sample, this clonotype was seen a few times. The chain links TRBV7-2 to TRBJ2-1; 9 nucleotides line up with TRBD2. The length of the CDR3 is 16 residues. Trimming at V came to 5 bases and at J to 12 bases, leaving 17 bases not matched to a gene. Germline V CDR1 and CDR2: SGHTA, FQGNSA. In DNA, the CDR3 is TGTGCCAGCAGCAAAAGTGGGACTAGCCCTACAATGGGGCAGTTCTTC. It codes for CASSKSGTSPTMGQFF.

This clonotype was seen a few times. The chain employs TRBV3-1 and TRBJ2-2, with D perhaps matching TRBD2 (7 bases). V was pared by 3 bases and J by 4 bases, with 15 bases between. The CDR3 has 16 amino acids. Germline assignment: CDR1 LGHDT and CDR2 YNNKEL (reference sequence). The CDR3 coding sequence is TGTGCCAGCAGCCAGTGGGGGGGCCGAGGCACCGGGGAGCTGTTTTTT. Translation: CASSQWGGRGTGELFF.

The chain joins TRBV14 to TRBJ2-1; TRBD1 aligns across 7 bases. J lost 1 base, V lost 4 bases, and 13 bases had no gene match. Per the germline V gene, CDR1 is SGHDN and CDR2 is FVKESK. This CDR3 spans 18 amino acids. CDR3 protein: CASSLRIGTDPSYNEQFF. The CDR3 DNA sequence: TGTGCCAGCAGCCTAAGGATCGGGACAGATCCATCCTACAATGAGCAGTTCTTC.

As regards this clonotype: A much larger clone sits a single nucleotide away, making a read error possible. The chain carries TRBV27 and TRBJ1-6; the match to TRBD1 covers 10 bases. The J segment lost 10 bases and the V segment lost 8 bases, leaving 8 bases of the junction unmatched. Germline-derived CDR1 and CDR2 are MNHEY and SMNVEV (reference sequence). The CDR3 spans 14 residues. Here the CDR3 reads CASRQTGGLSPLHF. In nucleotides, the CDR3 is TGTGCCAGCCGCCAGACAGGGGGCTTGTCACCCCTCCACTTT.

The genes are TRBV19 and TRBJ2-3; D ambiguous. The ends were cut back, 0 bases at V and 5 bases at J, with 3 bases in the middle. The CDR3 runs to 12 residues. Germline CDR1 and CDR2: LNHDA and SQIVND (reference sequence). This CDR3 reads CASSIEGDTQYF. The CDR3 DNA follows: TGTGCCAGTAGTATAGAAGGAGATACGCAGTATTTT.

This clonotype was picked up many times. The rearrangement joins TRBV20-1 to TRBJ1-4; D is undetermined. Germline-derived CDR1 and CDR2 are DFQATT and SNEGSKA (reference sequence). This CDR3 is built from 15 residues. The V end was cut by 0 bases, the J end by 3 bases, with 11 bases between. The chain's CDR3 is CSARDTATSNEKLFF. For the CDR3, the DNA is TGCAGTGCTAGAGATACGGCCACCTCTAATGAAAAACTGTTTTTT.

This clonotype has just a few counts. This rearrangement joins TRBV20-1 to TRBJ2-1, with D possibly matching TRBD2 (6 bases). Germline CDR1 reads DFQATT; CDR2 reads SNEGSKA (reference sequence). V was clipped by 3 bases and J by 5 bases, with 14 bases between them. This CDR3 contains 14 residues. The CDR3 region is CSARRPGADNEQFF. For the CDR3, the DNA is TGCAGTGCTAGGCGCCCGGGAGCGGACAATGAGCAGTTCTTC.

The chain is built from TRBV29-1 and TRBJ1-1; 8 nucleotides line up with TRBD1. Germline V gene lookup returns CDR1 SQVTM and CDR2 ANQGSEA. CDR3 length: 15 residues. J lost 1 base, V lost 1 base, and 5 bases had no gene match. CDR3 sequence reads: CSVEGGRGRNTEAFF. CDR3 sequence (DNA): TGCAGCGTTGAAGGAGGCAGGGGGCGGAACACTGAAGCTTTCTTT.

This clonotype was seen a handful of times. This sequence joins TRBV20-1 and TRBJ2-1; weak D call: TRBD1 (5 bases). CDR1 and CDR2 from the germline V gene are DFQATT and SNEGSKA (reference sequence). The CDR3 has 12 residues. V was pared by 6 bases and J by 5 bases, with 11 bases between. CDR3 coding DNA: TGCAGTGCCCAGGGTGCGAACAATGAGCAGTTCTTC. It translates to CSAQGANNEQFF.

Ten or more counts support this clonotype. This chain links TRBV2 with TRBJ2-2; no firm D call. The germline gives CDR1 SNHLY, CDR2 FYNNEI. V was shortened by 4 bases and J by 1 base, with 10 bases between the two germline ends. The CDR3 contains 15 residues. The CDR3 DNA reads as TGTGCCAGCAGTGCCCTAGACTTGAACACCGGGGAGCTGTTTTTT. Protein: CASSALDLNTGELFF. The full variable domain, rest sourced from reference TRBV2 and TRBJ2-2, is EPEVTQTPSHQVTQMGQEVILRCVPISNHLYFYWYRQILGQKVEFLVSFYNNEISEKSEIFDDQFSVERPDGSNFTLKIRSTKLEDSAMYFCASSALDLNTGELFFGEGSRLTVL.

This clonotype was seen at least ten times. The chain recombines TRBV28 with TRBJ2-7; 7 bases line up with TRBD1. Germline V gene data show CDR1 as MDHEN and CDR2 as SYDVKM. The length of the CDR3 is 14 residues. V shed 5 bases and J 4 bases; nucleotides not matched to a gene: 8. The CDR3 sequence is CASSRQGPSYEQYF. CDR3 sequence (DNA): TGTGCCAGCAGTCGACAGGGCCCCTCTTACGAGCAGTACTTC.

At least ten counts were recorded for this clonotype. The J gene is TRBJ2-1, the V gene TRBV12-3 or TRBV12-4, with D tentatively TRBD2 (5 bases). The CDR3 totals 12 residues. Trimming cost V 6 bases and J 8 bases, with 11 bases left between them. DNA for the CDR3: TGTGCCAGCAGGCTCGAGGAGGATGAGCAGTTCTTC. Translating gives CASRLEEDEQFF.

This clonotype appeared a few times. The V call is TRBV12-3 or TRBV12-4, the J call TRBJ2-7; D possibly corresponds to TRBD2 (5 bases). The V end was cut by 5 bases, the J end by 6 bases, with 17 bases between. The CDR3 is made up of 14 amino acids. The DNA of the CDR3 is TGTGCCAGCAGTATAGGACTGGGATTTCCCGAGCAGTACTTC. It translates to CASSIGLGFPEQYF.

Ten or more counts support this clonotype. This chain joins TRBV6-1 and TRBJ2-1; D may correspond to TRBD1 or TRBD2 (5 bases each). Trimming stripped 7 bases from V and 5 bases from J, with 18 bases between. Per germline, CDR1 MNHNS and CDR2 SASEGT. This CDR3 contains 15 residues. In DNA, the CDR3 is TGTGCCAGCAAGAAGGGACCTCGATTGGACAATGAGCAGTTCTTC. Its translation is CASKKGPRLDNEQFF.

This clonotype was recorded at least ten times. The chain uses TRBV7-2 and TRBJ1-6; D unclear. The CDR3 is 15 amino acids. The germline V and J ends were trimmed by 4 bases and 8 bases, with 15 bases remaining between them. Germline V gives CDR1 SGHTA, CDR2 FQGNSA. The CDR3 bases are TGTGCCAGCAGCTCGGACCTCCCTAGGTATTCACCCCTCCACTTT. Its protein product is CASSSDLPRYSPLHF.

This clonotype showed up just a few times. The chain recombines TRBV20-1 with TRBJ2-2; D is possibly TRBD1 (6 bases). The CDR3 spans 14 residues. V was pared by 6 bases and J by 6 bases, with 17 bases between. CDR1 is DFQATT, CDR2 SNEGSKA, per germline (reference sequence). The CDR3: CSAKPYRAAGELFF. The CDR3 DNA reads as TGCAGTGCCAAACCATACAGGGCGGCCGGGGAGCTGTTTTTT.

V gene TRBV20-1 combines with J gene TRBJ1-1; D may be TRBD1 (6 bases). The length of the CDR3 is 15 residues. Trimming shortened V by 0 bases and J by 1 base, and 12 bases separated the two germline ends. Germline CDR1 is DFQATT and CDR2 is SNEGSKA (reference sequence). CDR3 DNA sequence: TGCAGTGCTAGAGACAGAAGACAGGCGAACACTGAAGCTTTCTTT. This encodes CSARDRRQANTEAFF.

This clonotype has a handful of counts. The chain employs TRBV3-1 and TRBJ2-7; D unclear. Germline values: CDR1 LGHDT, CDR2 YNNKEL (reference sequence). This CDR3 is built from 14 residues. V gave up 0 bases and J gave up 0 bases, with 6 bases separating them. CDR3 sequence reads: CASSQDWVSYEQYF. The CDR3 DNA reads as TGTGCCAGCAGCCAAGATTGGGTCTCCTACGAGCAGTACTTC.